The 23 T cell receptor beta chains below were found in one sample sequenced in a study of T cells in women clearing cervical HPV infection. TCRdb's table, derived via immunoSEQ multiplex PCR, lists solely in-frame clones and lacks some. The table lists some 41,000 clones. The sample comprised blood buffy coat. These TCRs come from a woman aged 18 to 75 with a cervical HPV16 infection that either progressed to CIN3+ or cleared (not recorded which).

Comments on this clone: The read halts 3 residues ahead of the CDR3 end, with the missing end drawn from the germline J gene. The chain carries TRBV2 and TRBJ1-1; possibly TRBD1 for D (6 bases). Germline values: CDR1 SNHLY, CDR2 FYNNEI. This CDR3 spans 14 amino acids. Trimming pared 6 bases from V and 1 base from J, leaving 12 bases between. CDR3 protein: CASRELTGNTEAFF. The sequenced CDR3 bases are TGTGCCAGCAGGGAATTGACAGGGAACACTGAA.

On this clone itself: The read terminates 3 residues ahead of where the CDR3 ends, so the germline J gene completes it. The rearrangement joins TRBV20-1 to TRBJ2-7; 8 bases are a match to TRBD2. CDR1 DFQATT and CDR2 SNEGSKA come from the germline V gene (reference sequence). The CDR3 has 15 amino acids. V gave up 0 bases and J gave up 2 bases; unmatched junction bases: 6. The part of the CDR3 DNA that was read is TGCAGTGCTAGAGATCTAGGACTAGCACCCTACGAG. It specifies CSARDLGLAPYE. In full, the CDR3 reads CSARDLGLAPYEQYF.

A word on this clone: The read is 3 residues too short to cover the CDR3 end, so that end is filled in from the germline J gene. This chain uses TRBV20-1 with TRBJ2-5; 7 bases map to TRBD1. From germline, CDR1 is DFQATT and CDR2 SNEGSKA (reference sequence). The length of the CDR3 is 16 residues. V dropped 1 base and J dropped 2; count of bases not matched to a gene: 10. The CDR3 is CSARAIRGQAQETQYF. Partial CDR3 DNA: TGCAGTGCTAGAGCGATTCGTGGACAGGCTCAAGAGACC.

To note about this clone: The read ends 3 residues before the CDR3 terminus; that terminus is restored from the germline J gene. V and J are TRBV29-1 and TRBJ1-1; D uncertain. V lost 3 bases and J 6 bases, leaving 14 bases between the germline ends. CDR1 is SQVTM and CDR2 is ANQGSEA in the germline V gene. The CDR3 length is 13 residues. Partial CDR3 DNA: TGCAGCGTTGAGGGCCGGGGAAAGGCTGAA. This codes for CSVEGRGKAE. The CDR3 reads in full as CSVEGRGKAEAFF.

As concerns this clone: Read data end 3 residues before the CDR3 end; the end is taken from the germline J gene. The chain is built from TRBV18 and TRBJ1-2; unclear D gene. V lost 2 bases and J 3 bases, leaving 16 bases between the germline ends. Germline loops: CDR1 KGHSH, CDR2 LQKENI. This CDR3 has 16 residues. CDR3 DNA (partial): TGTGCCAGCTCACCAAGATCCCAAGGGTCCTACTATGGC. Translation gives CASSPRSQGSYYG. The full-length CDR3 reads as CASSPRSQGSYYGYTF. Drawing the rest from reference TRBV18 and TRBJ1-2, the complete variable domain is NAGVMQNPRHLVRRRGQEARLRCSPMKGHSHVYWYRQLPEEGLKFMVYLQKENIIDESGMPKERFSAEFPKEGPSILRIQQVVRGDSAAYFCASSPRSQGSYYGYTFGSGTRLTVV.

On this clone itself: The sequenced fragment ends 3 residues before the CDR3 boundary, so the rest is inferred from the germline J gene. The V gene is TRBV28, the J gene TRBJ2-7, with a tentative D call TRBD1 (6 bases). The germline V gene encodes CDR1 MDHEN and CDR2 SYDVKM. This CDR3 spans 15 amino acids. Trimming left V 5 bases short and J 1 base short, with 15 bases between. CDR3 loop: CASSTGTPKSYEQYF. The CDR3 DNA, read in part, is TGTGCCAGCAGTACCGGGACACCTAAATCCTACGAG.

As for this clone: The read gets to within 3 residues of the CDR3 end, and the germline J gene fills in the rest. This chain connects TRBV2 to TRBJ1-2; a weak D match, TRBD1 (5 bases). The V gene lost 7 bases and the J gene lost 4 bases, with 16 bases spanning the gap. Germline CDR1 and CDR2: SNHLY and FYNNEI. CDR3 size: 14 residues. The CDR3 here is CASTQTTATYGYTF. Partial CDR3 DNA: TGTGCCAGCACCCAAACGACAGCCACCTATGGC.

Points on this clone: The CDR3 is cut off 3 residues early in the read; its end comes from the germline J gene. V is TRBV7-9 and J is TRBJ2-7; possible D gene TRBD2, 5 bases. Germline CDR1 SEHNR, CDR2 FQNEAQ (reference sequence). The CDR3 consists of 14 residues. V was pared by 2 bases and J by 1 base, with 9 bases between. This CDR3 is CASSLLASSYEQYF. The part of the CDR3 DNA that was read is TGTGCCAGCAGCTTACTAGCCTCGTCCTACGAG.

A note on this clone: Read sequence stops 3 residues before the CDR3 end, and the germline J gene provides the missing end. The gene calls are TRBV12-3 or TRBV12-4 and TRBJ1-4; a weak D match, TRBD1 (5 bases). The CDR3 length is 17 residues. V dropped 6 bases and J dropped 4 bases, with 21 bases sitting between them. CDR3 residues: CASSSAGTEDDNEKLFF. CDR3 bases read: TGTGCCAGCAGCTCTGCGGGGACGGAAGACGATAATGAAAAA.

To note about this clone: Sequencing ends 3 residues short of the CDR3 end; the germline J gene provides the rest. This chain uses TRBV5-6 with TRBJ1-3; D gene ambiguous. CDR1 is SGHDT, CDR2 YYEEEE, per germline. The CDR3 has 15 residues. V lost 2 bases and J 0 bases, leaving 9 bases between the germline ends. The CDR3 sequence: CASSFFGDSGNTIYF. The covered CDR3 bases are TGTGCCAGCAGCTTTTTCGGGGACTCTGGAAACACC.

In the case of this clone: The read is 3 residues too short to cover the CDR3 end, so that end is filled in from the germline J gene. The rearrangement joins TRBV7-9 to TRBJ2-3, with TRBD1 matching 8 bases. CDR1 is SEHNR and CDR2 is FQNEAQ in the germline V gene (reference sequence). This CDR3 spans 14 amino acids. V dropped 5 bases and J dropped 1; count of bases not matched to a gene: 2. The CDR3 spells CASSMGQGTDTQYF. The sequenced part of the CDR3 DNA is TGTGCCAGCAGCATGGGACAGGGCACAGATACG.

A note on this clone: The read falls 3 residues short of the CDR3 end, and the missing part is taken from the germline J gene. The rearrangement uses TRBV6-1 and TRBJ1-1; D unclear. The CDR3 runs 14 residues. Per germline, CDR1 MNHNS and CDR2 SASEGT. V lost 3 bases and J lost 0, with 8 bases in between. CDR3 residues: CASSESGMNTEAFF. The CDR3 bases that were read are TGTGCCAGCAGTGAGAGTGGCATGAACACTGAA.

For this clone: The CDR3 end falls 3 residues outside the read, so it is completed with the germline J gene. The chain links TRBV19 to TRBJ2-7; 7 bases agree with TRBD2. In germline, CDR1 is LNHDA, CDR2 SQIVND (reference sequence). V was clipped by 3 bases and J by 5 bases; unmatched bases: 1. CDR3 length: 12 amino acids. This chain's CDR3 is CASSIGTNEQYF. The part of the CDR3 DNA that was read is TGTGCCAGTAGTATTGGGACTAACGAG.

CDR3 sequence: CASRAGGIYNEQFF. Incomplete CDR3 DNA: TGTGCCAGCAGGGCAGGGGGAATTTACAATGAG. The chain links TRBV2 to TRBJ2-1, with 7 positions matching TRBD1. The CDR3 goes on 3 residues after the read ends, and that part is filled in from the germline J gene. CDR3 length equals 14 residues. Germline CDR1 is SNHLY and CDR2 is FYNNEI. The ends lost 6 bases at V and 4 bases at J; junction bases unmatched: 6.

As regards this clone: The read ends 3 residues before the CDR3 terminus; that terminus is restored from the germline J gene. The chain joins TRBV6-1 to TRBJ1-2; D gene ambiguous. The germline CDR1 and CDR2 sequences are MNHNS and SASEGT. The germline V and J ends were trimmed by 1 base and 4 bases, with 7 bases remaining between them. The CDR3 is made up of 13 amino acids. The sequenced CDR3 bases are TGTGCCAGCAGTGAAGGGTACTTCTATGGC. This gives the protein CASSEGYFYG. The complete CDR3 reads CASSEGYFYGYTF.

Details on this clone: The missing CDR3 end, 3 residues past where the read stops, is filled in from the germline J gene. This sequence joins TRBV5-1 and TRBJ2-5; maybe TRBD2 (5 bases). V lost 1 base and J 2 bases, leaving 6 bases between the germline ends. This CDR3 is built from 13 residues. Per the germline V gene, CDR1 is SGHRS and CDR2 is YFSETQ. The CDR3 loop is CASSLQRQETQYF. CDR3 DNA, as far as it was read: TGCGCCAGCAGCTTGCAGCGGCAAGAGACC.

For this clone: The read falls 3 residues short of the CDR3 end, and the missing part is taken from the germline J gene. The genes are TRBV20-1 and TRBJ2-2; 8 nucleotides align to TRBD1. The CDR3 has 14 amino acids. V lost 4 bases and J lost 6; bases outside the gene matches: 7. The V gene's germline CDR1 is DFQATT and CDR2 SNEGSKA (reference sequence). This CDR3 is CSATGGGVPGELFF. Partial CDR3 DNA: TGCAGTGCTACAGGGGGCGGTGTTCCCGGGGAG.

CDR3 in amino acids: CASSLGVGQGFGELFF. CDR3 bases read: TGTGCCAGCAGTTTAGGCGTGGGACAGGGGTTCGGGGAG. The genes are TRBV28 and TRBJ2-2, with 10 bases matching TRBD1. Read coverage stops 3 residues before the CDR3 terminus; the germline J gene supplies the remainder. The CDR3 extends over 16 amino acids. With V trimmed by 2 bases and J by 7 bases, 7 bases remained unmatched. The V gene's germline CDR1 is MDHEN and CDR2 SYDVKM.

Remarks on this clone: The read stops 3 residues short of the end of the CDR3; the missing end is completed from the germline J gene. This sequence joins TRBV6-2 or TRBV6-3 and TRBJ1-5, with D tentatively TRBD1 (6 bases). Germline V gene lookup returns CDR1 MNHEY and CDR2 SVGEGT. The CDR3 runs 12 residues. V lost 6 bases, J lost 5 bases, and 8 bases lay in between. Incomplete CDR3 DNA: TGTGCCAGCAGAGACAGGTATCAGCCC. This encodes CASRDRYQP. The whole CDR3 is CASRDRYQPQHF.

With regard to this clone: The CDR3 end is not reached by the read, which stops 3 residues before it; the germline J gene fills it in. The V gene is TRBV29-1, the J gene TRBJ1-2; the D gene is possibly TRBD1 (6 bases). CDR3 size: 13 residues. CDR1 and CDR2 from the germline V gene are SQVTM and ANQGSEA. V shed 5 bases and J shed 7 bases, with 17 bases lying between them. The CDR3 loop is CSVYPGAGRGYTF. The sequenced part of the CDR3 DNA is TGCAGCGTTTATCCAGGGGCCGGACGTGGC. Based on the CDR3 plus reference TRBV29-1 and TRBJ1-2, the full variable domain is SAVISQKPSRDICQRGTSLTIQCQVDSQVTMMFWYRQQPGQSLTLIATANQGSEATYESGFVIDKFPISRPNLTFSTLTVSNMSPEDSSIYLCSVYPGAGRGYTFGSGTRLTVV.

As concerns this clone: The read ends 3 residues shy of where the CDR3 ends; the end is completed using the germline J gene. This chain uses TRBV13 with TRBJ1-1; 7 positions match TRBD1. The V gene end was trimmed by 5 bases and the J gene end by 4 bases; junction bases not matched to a gene: 4. Germline V CDR1 and CDR2: PRHDT, FYEKMQ (reference sequence). The CDR3 consists of 13 residues. CDR3 loop: CASSRTGATEAFF. Incomplete CDR3 DNA: TGTGCCAGCAGCCGAACAGGGGCCACTGAA.

Note on this clone: The read finishes 3 residues shy of the CDR3 end, and the germline J gene is used to complete it. This chain links TRBV20-1 with TRBJ2-3; 9 positions agree with TRBD1. J lost 3 bases, V lost 0 bases, and 7 bases had no gene match. CDR3 length: 16 residues. Germline V lookup: CDR1 DFQATT, CDR2 SNEGSKA (reference sequence). The part of the CDR3 DNA that was read is TGCAGTGCTAGAGATAAACAGGGGGCTTGGACAGATACG. Its protein product is CSARDKQGAWTDT. The complete CDR3 reads CSARDKQGAWTDTQYF.

Note on this clone: The missing CDR3 end, 3 residues past where the read stops, is filled in from the germline J gene. The J gene is TRBJ2-7, the V gene TRBV5-4; D perhaps matches TRBD1 (6 bases). Trimming removed 0 bases from V and 5 bases from J, with 15 bases in between. This CDR3 is built from 15 residues. Germline loops: CDR1 SGHNT, CDR2 YYREEE (reference sequence). The CDR3 DNA, read in part, is TGTGCCAGCAGCTTGGACAGGGATTCCCCCCACGAG. This gives the protein CASSLDRDSPHE. The entire CDR3 reads CASSLDRDSPHEQYF.